Sequencing of this T cell receptor beta chain was carried out in a study of TIL therapy for anti-PD-1-resistant metastatic lung cancer (dated by TCRdb to the early 2020s). Background on the whole study: Tumors were harvested before any PD-1/PD-L1 blockade; patients then received nivolumab, and those progressing received lymphodepletion, expanded TIL infusion and IL-2. A median age of 54 years (range roughly 35-80) and a median tumor PD-L1 proportion score of 6% were recorded among enrolled patients. The cohort was predominantly lung adenocarcinoma, with a few EGFR-mutant and two ALK-rearranged tumors, and half of patients were current or former smokers. Across the cohort, whole-exome sequencing showed a median non-synonymous tumor mutation burden of more than 1.3 mutations per megabase. T cell receptor beta sequencing of tumor and peripheral blood was used to follow clonotypes across the tumor, the expanded TIL product and serial blood samples.

The germline V gene specifies SGHNT as CDR1 and YENEEA as CDR2. Its CDR3 holds 14 amino acids, cysteine through phenylalanine. Only the CDR3 DNA stays, 42 bases, in frame from base 1. Between the V and J ends, shortened by 0 bases and 4 bases respectively, the junction contains 10 bases. A note on this clone: Which antigen it targets is not known. Base-call qualities are not available, and no considerably larger clone is one nucleotide away.

Overall results and qualifications from the work: Infused TIL clonotypes partially replaced the baseline peripheral repertoire then decayed over months, with no apparent association between persistence and response. The cohort was highly selected, with more treatment-naive, never-smoker and oncogene-addicted patients than typical, limiting generalizability. The study protocol defined all tumor marker inferences as exploratory.

The immunoSEQ v3 hsTCRB kit was used to amplify TCR beta CDR3 regions from genomic DNA through bias-controlled multiplex PCR. TCR libraries were sequenced on an Illumina NextSeq 500 to about 2 million read pairs for survey level or 5-6 million for deep level. On the authors' methods: V, D and J genes were assigned, non-productive sequences were removed, and clonality was reported by immunoSEQ Analyzer software. To compare repertoires between infused TIL and blood, productive Simpson clonality was used along with the Morisita overlap index of productive TRB rearrangements. Absolute clonotype counts in blood were estimated by multiplying the lymphocyte count by the CD3+ fraction and by the productive frequency of the clone. Drawn from immuneACCESS, this table holds only the in-frame rearrangements with V and J called that TCRdb kept. Clones are partly lost; checked studies trace under half to an unresolved V gene and leave the rest unexplained. From that table come the V and J calls and clone size; the DNA was used to work out D and trimming. This sample gives under 15,000 clones in total; approximately 80% of them show up just once. Of the sample, roughly 9.1% falls within the top ten clones.

The time point label, read with the paper, signifies: pre-treatment sample, taken before nivolumab and TIL therapy. Adults with stage 4 NSCLC were enrolled from October 2017 to early 2020 in a dual-center phase I trial. Samples were obtained from a single-arm, open-label phase I trial in which tumor-infiltrating lymphocyte therapy with nivolumab was evaluated in advanced non-small cell lung cancer. Blood mononuclear cells were isolated from EDTA tubes by Ficoll gradient and were snap-frozen as pellets, and DNA was extracted with a Qiagen mini-prep kit. The sequence joins TRBV11-3 to TRBJ2-7; the D gene could be TRBD1 or TRBD2, each one agreeing over 5 bases. The specimen comprised blood, sampled at baseline. The receptor was derived from a person aged 25-85 years with non-small cell lung cancer. CDR3 sequence: CASSLDKWGYEQYF. The DNA reads TGTGCCAGCAGCTTAGATAAGTGGGGGTACGAGCAGTACTTC.